The 25 T cell receptor beta chains given below trace back to one sample, sequenced in a study of shared clonotypes between healthy human individuals. The table came from immunoSEQ multiplex PCR; TCRdb's copy has only in-frame clones and leaves some out. The table has under 1,100,000 clones, about 84% seen once. The sample comprised memory CD4+ T cells from PBMCs. This sample's subset: CD45RA-negative fraction. These receptor sequences come from a man between 18 and 29 years old in good health. Some clones in this sample may be carry-over from other donors' samples.

About this clone itself: With only one base between it and a far larger clone, this is likely a read error. The chain combines TRBV5-4 with TRBJ1-2; the D is unclear. The V end was cut by 10 bases, the J end by 3 bases, with 13 bases between. Germline CDR1 reads SGHNT; CDR2 reads YYREEE (reference sequence). The CDR3 is made up of 12 amino acids. CDR3 nucleotide sequence: TGTGCCTGCAAGGCTATCGACTATGGCTACACCTTC. This gives the protein CACKAIDYGYTF.

This clone came up a few times. The chain carries TRBV5-6 and TRBJ2-7, with 8 bases identical to TRBD2. V gave up 0 bases and J gave up 1 base; unmatched junction bases: 6. The CDR3 extends over 16 amino acids. CDR1 is SGHDT and CDR2 is YYEEEE in the germline V gene. This chain's CDR3 is CASSLAGTRQSYEQYF. The DNA for the CDR3 is TGTGCCAGCAGCTTGGCCGGGACTAGGCAATCCTACGAGCAGTACTTC.

The chain carries TRBV30 and TRBJ1-1; a weak D match, TRBD1 (5 bases). The ends were cut back, 3 bases at V and 5 bases at J, with 22 bases in the middle. The germline V gene has CDR1 GTSNPN and CDR2 SVGIG (reference sequence). The CDR3 has 16 amino acids. The CDR3 DNA reads TGTGCCTGGAGACTTTCCGGTGGGGGAAGAGAAACTGAAGCTTTCTTT. Its protein is CAWRLSGGGRETEAFF.

This clone came up a few times. This may be a read error: a much more frequent sequence differs by one nucleotide. This chain uses TRBV29-1 with TRBJ2-6, with D perhaps TRBD2 (5 bases). The CDR3 is 14 amino acids. CDR1 and CDR2 (germline): SQVTM, ANQGSEA. Trimming removed 1 base from V and 4 bases from J, with 8 bases in between. CDR3 protein: CSVEAGRGANVLTF. The DNA for the CDR3 is TGCAGCGTTGAAGCGGGGAGAGGGGCCAACGTCCTGACTTTC.

The V call is TRBV11-3, the J call TRBJ2-5; 9 nucleotides agree with TRBD1. The length of the CDR3 is 14 residues. Germline V gene data show CDR1 as SGHNT and CDR2 as YENEEA. After removal of 4 bases from V and 4 bases from J, the junction contained 4 bases not matched to a gene. CDR3 protein: CASSSPGQGETQYF. CDR3 nucleotides: TGTGCCAGCAGCTCACCGGGACAGGGAGAGACCCAGTACTTC. The full variable domain, rest sourced from reference TRBV11-3 and TRBJ2-5, is EAGVVQSPRYKIIEKKQPVAFWCNPISGHNTLYWYLQNLGQGPELLIRYENEEAVDDSQLPKDRFSAERLKGVDSTLKIQPAELGDSAVYLCASSSPGQGETQYFGPGTRLLVL.

This rearrangement joins TRBV4-1 to TRBJ1-4; 8 nucleotides line up with TRBD1. V was clipped by 4 bases and J by 13 bases; unmatched bases: 14. Germline V gene sequence: CDR1 MGHRA, CDR2 YSYEKL. The CDR3 length is 15 residues. Here the CDR3 reads CASSLVGDRRGSLFF. As DNA, the CDR3 is TGCGCCAGCAGCCTCGTCGGGGACAGGCGGGGTTCACTGTTTTTT.

The sample holds a few counts of this clone. The V gene is TRBV30, the J gene TRBJ1-4; D is possibly TRBD1 (6 bases). The CDR3 runs to 14 residues. With 1 base removed from V and 7 bases from J, the gap between germline ends came to 13 bases. CDR1 GTSNPN and CDR2 SVGIG come from the germline V gene (reference sequence). The CDR3 coding sequence is TGTGCCTGGAGTGGTCTACAGGGTACTGAAAAACTGTTTTTT. Residues: CAWSGLQGTEKLFF.

This rearrangement joins TRBV7-3 to TRBJ2-1; D ambiguous. The CDR3 loop spans 13 amino acids. In germline, CDR1 is SGHTA, CDR2 FQGTGA. The V end was cut by 2 bases, the J end by 7 bases, with 9 bases between. CDR3 nucleotide sequence: TGTGCCAGCAGCTTATTAGGGTGGAATGAGCAGTTCTTC. It specifies CASSLLGWNEQFF.

The V and J genes are TRBV18 and TRBJ1-5; a weak D match, TRBD1 (5 bases). The V and J ends lost 3 bases and 0 bases respectively, with 18 bases between them. Germline lookup yields CDR1 KGHSH and CDR2 LQKENI. The CDR3 is 18 residues long. As DNA, the CDR3 is TGTGCCAGCTCACCGTCAGGGACGGCAGATTATAGCAATCAGCCCCAGCATTTT. This gives the protein CASSPSGTADYSNQPQHF.

This chain joins TRBV29-1 and TRBJ2-3; D gene ambiguous. Trimming took 7 bases from V and 1 from J, leaving 12 bases between them. CDR3 length: 13 residues. Germline assignment: CDR1 SQVTM and CDR2 ANQGSEA. CDR3 sequence: CSGLERGTDTQYF. The CDR3 nucleotides read TGCAGCGGCTTGGAAAGGGGCACAGATACGCAGTATTTT.

This chain connects TRBV6-6 to TRBJ2-2; TRBD1 might be the D (6 bases). CDR3 length: 13 amino acids. V gave up 8 bases and J gave up 8 bases, with 15 bases separating them. Per germline, CDR1 MNHNY and CDR2 SVGAGI (reference sequence). This CDR3 reads CASLQGWEGELFF. CDR3 DNA sequence: TGTGCCAGCCTACAGGGATGGGAAGGGGAGCTGTTTTTT.

The chain couples TRBV18 to TRBJ1-4, with unresolved D. The CDR3 runs 15 residues. The V and J ends lost 2 bases and 7 bases respectively, with 14 bases between them. Germline V CDR1 and CDR2: KGHSH, LQKENI. CDR3 residues: CASSPVDGSREKLFF. The CDR3 region has the DNA TGTGCCAGCTCACCAGTAGACGGCTCGCGTGAAAAACTGTTTTTT.

This chain uses TRBV7-3 with TRBJ1-3, with 7 positions matching TRBD1. V dropped 5 bases and J dropped 1; count of bases not matched to a gene: 5. CDR3 size: 15 residues. Germline V gene data show CDR1 as SGHTA and CDR2 as FQGTGA. The CDR3 loop reads CASSLTGLSGNTIYF. The CDR3 DNA follows: TGTGCCAGCAGCCTGACAGGGCTTTCTGGAAACACCATATATTTT. Together with reference TRBV7-3 and TRBJ1-3, the CDR3 gives the full variable domain: GAGVSQTPSNKVTEKGKYVELRCDPISGHTALYWYRQSLGQGPEFLIYFQGTGAADDSGLPNDRFFAVRPEGSVSTLKIQRTERGDSAVYLCASSLTGLSGNTIYFGEGSWLTVV.

In DNA, the CDR3 is TGTGCCAGCAGCTCTACAGGGGGCGCAGTATACGAGCAGTACTTC. Its translation: CASSSTGGAVYEQYF. The V gene is TRBV7-2, the J gene TRBJ2-7, with TRBD1 matching 9 bases. The J segment lost 4 bases and the V segment lost 4 bases, leaving 8 bases of the junction unmatched. CDR3 length: 15 residues. CDR1 and CDR2 (germline): SGHTA, FQGNSA. The whole variable domain, remainder taken from reference TRBV7-2 and TRBJ2-7, is GAGVSQSPSNKVTEKGKDVELRCDPISGHTALYWYRQSLGQGLEFLIYFQGNSAPDKSGLPSDRFSAERTGGSVSTLTIQRTQQEDSAVYLCASSSTGGAVYEQYFGPGTRLTVT.

This chain joins TRBV7-9 and TRBJ2-7, with 9 positions matching TRBD1. V lost 5 bases and J lost 5; bases outside the gene matches: 1. This CDR3 comprises 12 residues. Germline loops: CDR1 SEHNR, CDR2 FQNEAQ (reference sequence). The CDR3 region is CASSRQGDEQYF. The CDR3 DNA is TGTGCCAGCAGCAGACAGGGGGACGAGCAGTACTTC.

J is TRBJ2-7 and V is TRBV7-2; 8 bases fit TRBD2. The CDR3 is 16 residues long. J gave up 1 base and V 0 bases, and 5 bases lay outside the gene matches. Germline CDR1 SGHTA, CDR2 FQGNSA. CDR3 protein: CASSLAGSGVSYEQYF. The CDR3 nucleotides are TGTGCCAGCAGCTTAGCCGGTAGCGGGGTGTCCTACGAGCAGTACTTC.

This clone was observed at least ten times. This chain joins TRBV9 and TRBJ1-1; tentative D call: TRBD1 (6 bases). CDR1 and CDR2 from the germline V gene are SGDLS and YYNGEE. Trimming stripped 5 bases from V and 2 bases from J, with 10 bases between. The CDR3 runs to 13 residues. In DNA, the CDR3 is TGTGCCAGCAGTAAACAGGGAAACACTGAAGCTTTCTTT. Translation gives CASSKQGNTEAFF.

V and J are TRBV27 and TRBJ2-7, with D possibly matching TRBD2 (6 bases). This CDR3 is 15 amino acids long. Germline V gene lookup returns CDR1 MNHEY and CDR2 SMNVEV (reference sequence). Trimming cost V 5 bases and J 3 bases, with 17 bases left between them. The DNA for the CDR3 is TGTGCCAGCAGTCCGGGGGTTCGTCCCAACTACGAGCAGTACTTC. Its protein is CASSPGVRPNYEQYF.

The chain carries TRBV28 and TRBJ2-1, with TRBD2 identical over 7 bases. V shed 6 bases, J shed 8 bases, and the junction held 4 bases outside the gene matches. Germline V gene lookup returns CDR1 MDHEN and CDR2 SYDVKM. The CDR3 is made up of 12 amino acids. This CDR3 reads CASRLAGDEQFF. CDR3 in DNA: TGTGCCAGCAGGTTAGCGGGTGATGAGCAGTTCTTC.

The chain carries TRBV28 and TRBJ1-5; tentative D call: TRBD1 (5 bases). Germline V gene lookup returns CDR1 MDHEN and CDR2 SYDVKM. Trimming cost V 4 bases and J 0 bases, with 19 bases left between them. CDR3 length equals 18 residues. This CDR3 is CASSSNGAAVYSNQPQHF. CDR3 sequence (DNA): TGTGCCAGCAGTTCCAATGGGGCTGCAGTTTATAGCAATCAGCCCCAGCATTTT.

The chain joins TRBV4-1 to TRBJ1-2; 7 nucleotides agree with TRBD1. Unmatched junction bases numbered 2, after V lost 1 base and J lost 0 bases. The CDR3 covers 15 residues. CDR1 is MGHRA and CDR2 is YSYEKL in the germline V gene. Here the CDR3 reads CASSQAGQANYGYTF. The CDR3 region has the DNA TGCGCCAGCAGCCAAGCTGGACAGGCTAACTATGGCTACACCTTC.

This clone appeared many times. Other DNA sequences in the same sample also yield this CDR3. V and J are TRBV30 and TRBJ2-6; 12 nucleotides agree with TRBD1. Per the germline V gene, CDR1 is GTSNPN and CDR2 is SVGIG (reference sequence). This CDR3 is built from 18 residues. V lost 3 bases to trimming and J lost 1 base; unmatched junction nucleotides: 7. This CDR3 is CAWRRWDRGQSGANVLTF. The DNA for the CDR3 is TGTGCCTGGAGGAGGTGGGACAGGGGGCAGTCTGGGGCCAACGTCCTGACTTTC.

This clone showed up just a few times. This chain connects TRBV7-3 to TRBJ1-1, with D possibly TRBD1 on 6 matching bases. The CDR3 runs 15 residues. V lost 4 bases to trimming and J lost 0 bases, with 12 bases between them. Germline CDR1 SGHTA, CDR2 FQGTGA. In DNA form, the CDR3 reads TGTGCCAGCAGCTACTGGACAGCAGTGAACACTGAAGCTTTCTTT. Translated: CASSYWTAVNTEAFF.

This chain's CDR3 is CSVDGRGRPETQYF. The CDR3 DNA follows: TGCAGCGTTGACGGCAGGGGGCGCCCAGAGACCCAGTACTTC. V and J are TRBV29-1 and TRBJ2-5; TRBD1 aligns across 8 bases. J was trimmed by 4 bases and V by 3 bases; bases with no gene match: 7. The CDR3 runs to 14 residues. Germline V gene data show CDR1 as SQVTM and CDR2 as ANQGSEA.

The rearrangement uses TRBV28 and TRBJ2-3; the D is unclear. The length of the CDR3 is 12 residues. Germline V gene data show CDR1 as MDHEN and CDR2 as SYDVKM. V was shortened by 6 bases and J by 2 bases, with 6 bases between the two germline ends. In DNA form, the CDR3 reads TGTGCCAGCAGGGCGAACACAGATACGCAGTATTTT. Translating gives CASRANTDTQYF.